The entry below describes one T cell receptor (beta chain). The antigen is undetermined. This specimen comes from a study of spatial heterogeneity in lung cancer. Regarding the study as a whole: Blood showed ubiquitous tumor TCRs more often at resection than at routine follow-up.

Time point in this sample: sample taken at primary tumor resection. Researchers sequenced whole RNA taken from tumor, nontumor lung or frozen PBMC without sorting. Samples were donated by 72 untreated early-stage non-small cell lung cancer patients. TCRdb fed the 5' RACE reads into MiXCR, producing one record per CDR3 protein. Of 60,000 to 80,000 distinct CDR3 sequences in the sample, 10% to 15% were seen once. This CDR3 comprises 15 residues. The V and J ends lost 4 bases and 5 bases respectively, with 17 bases between them. Germline loops: CDR1 LGHDT, CDR2 YNNKEL (reference sequence). This sequence originates from a male donor with early-stage non-small cell lung cancer. The material sequenced was PBMCs, taken at surgery. The chain uses TRBV3-1 and TRBJ1-1; maybe TRBD1 (5 bases). CDR3 sequence: CASSRWEGVPTEAFF. For the CDR3, the DNA is TGTGCCAGCAGCCGGTGGGAAGGGGTTCCAACTGAAGCTTTCTTT.